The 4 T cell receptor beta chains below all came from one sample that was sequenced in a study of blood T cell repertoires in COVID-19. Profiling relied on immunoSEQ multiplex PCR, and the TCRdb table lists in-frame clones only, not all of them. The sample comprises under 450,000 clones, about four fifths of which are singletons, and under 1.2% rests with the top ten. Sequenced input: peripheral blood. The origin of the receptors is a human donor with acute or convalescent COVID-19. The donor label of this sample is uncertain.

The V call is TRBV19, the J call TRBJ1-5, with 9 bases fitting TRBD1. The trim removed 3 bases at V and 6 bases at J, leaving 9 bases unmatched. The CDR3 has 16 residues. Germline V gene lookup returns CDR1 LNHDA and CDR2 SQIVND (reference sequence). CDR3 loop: CASSILQGAIGQPQHF. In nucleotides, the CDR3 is TGTGCCAGTAGTATTTTACAGGGGGCAATAGGTCAGCCCCAGCATTTT.

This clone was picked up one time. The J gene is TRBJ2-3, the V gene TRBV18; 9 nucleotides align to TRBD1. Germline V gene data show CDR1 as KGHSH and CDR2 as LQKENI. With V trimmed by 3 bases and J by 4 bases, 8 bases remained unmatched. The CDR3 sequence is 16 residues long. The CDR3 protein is CASSPLQGQGADTQYF. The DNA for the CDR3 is TGTGCCAGCTCACCCCTACAGGGACAGGGTGCAGATACGCAGTATTTT. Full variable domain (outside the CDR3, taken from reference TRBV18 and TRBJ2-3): NAGVMQNPRHLVRRRGQEARLRCSPMKGHSHVYWYRQLPEEGLKFMVYLQKENIIDESGMPKERFSAEFPKEGPSILRIQQVVRGDSAAYFCASSPLQGQGADTQYFGPGTRLTVL.

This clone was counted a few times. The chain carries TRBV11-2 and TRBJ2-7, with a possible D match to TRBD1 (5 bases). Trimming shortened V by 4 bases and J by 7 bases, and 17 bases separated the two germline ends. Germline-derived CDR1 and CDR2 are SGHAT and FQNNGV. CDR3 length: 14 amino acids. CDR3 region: CASSSTDTPWEQYF. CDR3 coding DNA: TGTGCCAGCAGCTCGACGGACACCCCTTGGGAGCAGTACTTC.

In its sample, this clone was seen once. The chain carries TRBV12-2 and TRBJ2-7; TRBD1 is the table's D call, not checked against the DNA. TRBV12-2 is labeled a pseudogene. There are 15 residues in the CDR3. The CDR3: CASRLAPGGFNEQYF. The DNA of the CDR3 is TGTGCAAGTCGCTTAGCTCCAGGGGGCTTTAACGAGCAGTACTTC.